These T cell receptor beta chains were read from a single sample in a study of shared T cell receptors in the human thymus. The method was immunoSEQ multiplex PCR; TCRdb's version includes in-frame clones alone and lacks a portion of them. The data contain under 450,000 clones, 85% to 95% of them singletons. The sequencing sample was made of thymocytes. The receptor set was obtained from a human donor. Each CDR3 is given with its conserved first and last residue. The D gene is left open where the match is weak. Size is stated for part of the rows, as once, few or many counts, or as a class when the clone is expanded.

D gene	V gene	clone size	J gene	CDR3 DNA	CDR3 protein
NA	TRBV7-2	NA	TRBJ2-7	TGTGCCAGCAGCCCCCGGACTAACTACTCCTACGAGCAGTACTTC	CASSPRTNYSYEQYF
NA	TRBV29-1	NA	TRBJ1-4	TGCAGCGTTAAAGGGAGAGGGGAAAGAAATGAAAAACTGTTTTTT	CSVKGRGERNEKLFF
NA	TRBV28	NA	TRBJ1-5	TGTGCCAGCAGTTACGGTCAGGATAGCAATCAGCCCCAGCATTTT	CASSYGQDSNQPQHF
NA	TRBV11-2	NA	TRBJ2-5	TGTGCCAGCAGCTTAGTGCCAAAAGAGACCCAGTACTTC	CASSLVPKETQYF
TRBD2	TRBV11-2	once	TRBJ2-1	TGTGCCAGCAGCTTAGCGGCGGGAGCGACGAATGAGCAGTTCTTC	CASSLAAGATNEQFF
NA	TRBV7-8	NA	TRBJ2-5	TGTGCCAGCAGCTTAGAGAAGGGGTCCGGAGAGACCCAGTACTTC	CASSLEKGSGETQYF
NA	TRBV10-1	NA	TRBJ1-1	TGCGCCAGCAGTGAGTCGAAACAAGGGACAAATTTGAACACTGAAGCTTTCTTT	CASSESKQGTNLNTEAFF
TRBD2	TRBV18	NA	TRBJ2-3	TGTGCCAGCTCCGCGGGGACTAGCGGGCTCCCTCGCACAGATACGCAGTATTTT	CASSAGTSGLPRTDTQYF
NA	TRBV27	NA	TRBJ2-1	TGTGCCAGCGTGGGGTCCGGGTCCAACAATGAGCAGTTCTTC	CASVGSGSNNEQFF
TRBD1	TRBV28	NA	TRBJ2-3	TGTGCCAGCAGCCCCCAGGACAGGGCGTGGTACACAGATACGCAGTATTTT	CASSPQDRAWYTDTQYF
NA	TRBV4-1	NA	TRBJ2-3	TGCGCCAGCAGCCAAGATAGGCAGGGGAGAGATACGCAGTATTTT	CASSQDRQGRDTQYF
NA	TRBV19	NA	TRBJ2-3	TGTGCCAGTAGTCCCGGGGCTAGCGTCACAGATACGCAGTATTTT	CASSPGASVTDTQYF
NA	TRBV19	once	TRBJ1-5	TGTGCCAGTAGTAAGGGAACAGGTAGCAATCAGCCCCAGCATTTT	CASSKGTGSNQPQHF
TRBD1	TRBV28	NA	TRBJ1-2	TGTGCCAGCAGCACCGGGACAGGGGTCTATGGCTACACCTTC	CASSTGTGVYGYTF
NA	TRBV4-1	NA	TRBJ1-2	TGCGCCAGCAGAGCGGGATTCCGGGCGGGCTATGGCTACACCTTC	CASRAGFRAGYGYTF
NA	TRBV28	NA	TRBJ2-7	TGTGCCAGCAGTTTTCCCTCCCAACAGGCACCTTCCTACGAGCAGTACTTC	CASSFPSQQAPSYEQYF
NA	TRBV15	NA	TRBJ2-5	TGTGCCACCAGCAGAGATCGAGACAGACTTTACCAAGAGACCCAGTACTTC	CATSRDRDRLYQETQYF
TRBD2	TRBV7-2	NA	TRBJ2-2	TGTGCCAGCCCCTTGGGCGGGAGGGCCTCCGGGGAGCTGTTTTTT	CASPLGGRASGELFF
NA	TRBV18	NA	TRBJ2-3	TGTGCCAGCTCGAACCTTAGGAGGGTAGATACGCAGTATTTT	CASSNLRRVDTQYF
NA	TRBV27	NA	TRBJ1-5	TGTGCCAGCAGTTTGGGGGCCGATTATAGCAATCAGCCCCAGCATTTT	CASSLGADYSNQPQHF
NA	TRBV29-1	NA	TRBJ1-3	TGCAGCGTTGTCAGGAGAAATTCAAACACCATATATTTT	CSVVRRNSNTIYF
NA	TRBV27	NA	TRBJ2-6	TGTGCCAGCAGTTTTTCGGCTACTAGCTCTGGGGCCAACGTCCTGACTTTC	CASSFSATSSGANVLTF
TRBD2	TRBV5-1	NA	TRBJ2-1	TGCGCCAGCAGCTTGGAGGGGACCCTAGCGGTCTCCTACAATGAGCAGTTCTTC	CASSLEGTLAVSYNEQFF